This T cell receptor (beta chain) was obtained from a study of blood T cell repertoires in COVID-19 (dated by TCRdb to 2019 to 2021). Background on the whole study: Collaborator samples came from the United States, Italy and Spain and covered acute and convalescent phases of COVID-19. The material from the prospective study consisted of cDNA or gDNA derived from T cells, B-cell-depleted T cells, or PBMCs. Subjects who had been exposed to COVID-19, were actively infected with it, or had recovered from it provided the deeply sampled blood TCRbeta repertoires that made up the dataset. The repertoires were released in a freely available public database meant as a resource for research on the immune response to SARS-CoV-2. Samples came from the ongoing ImmuneRACE study (first 160 participants) plus 1,254 subjects from 6 global collaborators. A de-identified subject ID, COVID-19 status, age in years and sex were almost always included in the sample metadata. Where available, HLA class I and class II types were taken from metadata supplied by the sample provider and were not determined by assay-based typing.

TCRbeta CDR3 regions were amplified from genomic DNA using the immunoSEQ Assay, a bias-controlled multiplex PCR. Concerning the study's data processing: The number of nucleated cells in each sample was estimated from the amplification of reference gene primers within the assay. Sequence reads were collapsed and filtered to measure the absolute abundance of every unique TCRbeta CDR3 rearrangement. For each sample, productive Simpson clonality was calculated as the square root of Simpson's diversity index across productive rearrangements. TCRdb provides this immuneACCESS table in a form limited to in-frame rearrangements. Some clones are lacking; in checked studies, under half of them reflect an unresolved V gene, and why the rest are absent is not known. The V and J calls and clone size are taken from that table; D and trimming were inferred from the DNA. The sample table contains more than 65,000 clones; only one count was recorded for more than 70% of them. Jointly, the top ten make up about 4.6% of the sample.

Measured from the cysteine to the phenylalanine, the CDR3 is 19 residues long. Only CDR3 DNA remains: 57 bases, in frame from the first base. Via the germline V gene, CDR1 is LGHNA and CDR2 YSLEER. V is cut back by 0 bases and J by 4 bases, with 15 bases in the junction unmatched. The collaborating institutions used their own protocols to collect whole blood in K2EDTA tubes. For TCRbeta analysis, collaborator samples were shipped as frozen whole blood, as isolated PBMCs, or as DNA extracted from either sample type. Study-wide findings and limitations: The amount of clinical and demographic metadata varied by source and participant and was provided uncurated.

This clone qualifies as medium-sized (0.01 to 0.1%). No cognate antigen has been identified for it. Base qualities are missing; no much larger clone stands one base away. The chain was built from TRBV4-3 and TRBJ2-5, with 9 bases in between that match TRBD1. This clonotype was sampled from a man older than 75 with acute or convalescent COVID-19. Sequencing used peripheral blood. Here the CDR3 is given as CASSQDFPRGQGVGETQYF. The sequence in DNA is TGCGCCAGCAGCCAAGACTTCCCCCGGGGACAGGGAGTAGGAGAGACCCAGTACTTC.